Here is one T cell receptor (beta chain) with its context. This clonotype was seen ten or more times. Its cognate antigen has yet to be identified. No base qualities exist here, and no much larger clone lies one base off it. Library preparation employed PCR. Sequencing used an Illumina HiSeq 4000. Preparation of bulk TCR libraries followed a previously described approach, with the TCR primers listed in Table S5. Purification of total RNA was performed with the Qiagen AllPrep DNA/RNA kit. Reads from multiple sequencing runs of the same library were pooled before analysis. As for the original processing: Only reads with exact TCR constant sequence were kept, trimmed to 150 nt, and grouped by their 12-nt molecular barcodes. Within each barcode group, reads were sub-clustered at a 15% Levenshtein threshold, and quality-weighted consensus sequences were built per RNA molecule. Non-functional sequences were removed, as were lower-count sequences one edit away from another. Barcode sub-clusters with fewer than 20% of the maximum read count were removed, based on fitting two negative binomial distributions. TCRdb passed the public sequencing reads through fastp at Q25 and MiXCR, retaining productive beta sequences. A single entry per CDR3 protein holds the most common genes and DNA from its merged rows. The V and J calls come from TCRdb's annotation, not from the publication. The sample contains fewer than 45,000 distinct CDR3 sequences, approximately 19% of them found a single time. The top ten clones comprise under 1.4% of the sample.

Libraries of naive CD8 T cells were built from anywhere between about 18,000 and 1,000,000 sorted cells, with 10%, 30% or 50% of the purified RNA used. Naive CD8 T cells were FACS-sorted as CD8+CD4-CCR7+CD45RA+ on a BD FACSAria II into RLT Plus buffer. More than 8 TCR copies' worth of Jurkat RNA were spiked into roughly 18,000-1,000,000 naive CD8 T cell samples to test detection sensitivity. Enrichment of CD8 T cells was performed with RosetteSep CD8+ T Cell Enrichment Cocktail and Ficoll-Paque, after which ACK red cell lysis was carried out. As encoded in the germline V gene (reference sequence), CDR1 is MNHNY while CDR2 is SVGAGI. Taken from cysteine to phenylalanine, the CDR3 has 16 residues. Just the 48-base CDR3 DNA is kept, in frame starting at base 1. Trimming accounts for 4 bases at V and 4 bases at J, while the number of junction bases matched to no gene is 9. The data are from a study of molecular identifiers for immune sequencing clone quantification (dated by TCRdb to between 2018 and 2020). Regarding the research as a whole: For a replicate experiment, the RNA from either 20,000 or 100,000 naive CD8 T cells was divided into five aliquots, and four of those aliquots went on to sequencing. CD8 T cells were used in a methods study to benchmark molecular-identifier clustering-based TCR repertoire sequencing (MIDCIRS) and TCR RNA copy counting. The paper's findings and limits, for the study overall: Highly expanded clone sizes could be underestimated because identical TCR molecules may share a barcode. The naive libraries included spiked-in Jurkat TCR RNA (roughly nine copies' worth), and this Jurkat TCR RNA is not part of the donor repertoire. Modeling indicated about three TCR RNA copies recovered per cell, compared with 7.5 to 10 by digital PCR, which implies a capture efficiency of approximately 30%. When barcode sub-clustering was left out, chimeric consensus sequences inflated TCR diversity, with chimeras reaching as high as 47%. In CMV-specific effector cells, over 98% of molecules were held by clones above 20 RNA copies, whereas under 1% of molecules were held by such clones in naive cells. A single cell's worth of spiked-in Jurkat TCR RNA was reported detectable even among 850,000 to 1,000,000 naive CD8 T cells.

What was sequenced was naive CD8+ T cells from blood, with Jurkat cell RNA spiked in. The sample's cell subset or site label, decoded: FACS-sorted CD8+CD4-CCR7+CD45RA+ naive T cells. The chain is encoded by TRBV6-6 joined to TRBJ2-3; 9 of the junction bases match TRBD2. The TCR was taken from a human donor in good health. Some libraries in this study had Jurkat cell RNA spiked in. The nucleotide sequence is TGTGCCAGCAGTTCAGGGACTAGCTCCGCGTCAGATACGCAGTATTTT. Translated, this is CASSSGTSSASDTQYF.